These 27 T cell receptor beta chains share one sample of origin, sequenced in a study of cytomegalovirus exposure and HLA in healthy donors. Some clones are missing from TCRdb's copy, which holds only in-frame ones; the method was immunoSEQ multiplex PCR. The sample has a few hundred thousand clones, around 91% seen once; the top ten hold 0.35% to 0.4%. Sequenced material: PBMCs. The receptors stem from a woman aged 18-29 years in good health and CMV-seronegative.

The V call is TRBV5-1, the J call TRBJ1-2; tentatively, D is TRBD1 (5 bases). With 2 bases removed from V and 4 bases from J, the gap between germline ends came to 12 bases. The length of the CDR3 is 14 residues. Per the germline V gene, CDR1 is SGHRS and CDR2 is YFSETQ. CDR3 bases: TGCGCCAGCAGCTTTGGGGGGACGAGCTATGGCTACACCTTC. Translated, it gives CASSFGGTSYGYTF.

The chain employs TRBV9 and TRBJ2-1; TRBD2 agrees at 11 bases. CDR1 and CDR2 from the germline V gene are SGDLS and YYNGEE. The trim removed 1 base at V and 6 bases at J, leaving 3 bases unmatched. The CDR3 consists of 15 residues. The CDR3 loop is CASSVTSGGINEQFF. CDR3 bases: TGTGCCAGCAGCGTAACTAGCGGGGGTATCAATGAGCAGTTCTTC.

This clone is a singleton in its sample. The chain combines TRBV2 with TRBJ1-1; D is perhaps TRBD1 (6 bases). The CDR3 has 18 residues. The germline gives CDR1 SNHLY, CDR2 FYNNEI. Trimming removed 6 bases at V and 0 bases at J, with 23 bases between. This chain's CDR3 is CASSLRTDQITMNTEAFF. Written as DNA, the CDR3 is TGTGCCAGCAGCCTTAGGACAGACCAAATAACCATGAACACTGAAGCTTTCTTT.

The rearrangement uses TRBV28 and TRBJ2-3; 15 nucleotides line up with TRBD2. CDR1 is MDHEN and CDR2 is SYDVKM in the germline V gene. The CDR3 loop spans 19 amino acids. Trimming took 6 bases from V and 1 from J; bases not matched to a gene: 11. This chain's CDR3 is CASSPVGTSGGPGTDTQYF. As DNA, the CDR3 is TGTGCCAGCAGCCCGGTGGGGACTAGCGGGGGGCCGGGCACAGATACGCAGTATTTT.

CDR3 protein: CASSTHYRGNEQFF. CDR3 in DNA: TGTGCCAGCAGCACCCATTACAGGGGTAATGAGCAGTTCTTC. The V gene is TRBV7-9, the J gene TRBJ2-1; 7 bases map to TRBD1. This CDR3 region has 14 residues. Trimming cost V 5 bases and J 7 bases; bases outside gene matches: 8. Germline CDR1 and CDR2: SEHNR and FQNEAQ (reference sequence).

The rearrangement joins TRBV2 to TRBJ2-1, with a weak D call TRBD1 (5 bases). There are 12 residues in the CDR3. V lost 8 bases, J lost 4 bases, and 9 bases lay in between. Per germline, CDR1 SNHLY and CDR2 FYNNEI. The CDR3, as DNA: TGTGCCAGCGTCAGGGTATACAATGAGCAGTTCTTC. This sequence encodes CASVRVYNEQFF.

The chain joins TRBV9 to TRBJ2-7; TRBD1 matches 8 bases. V shed 3 bases, J shed 5 bases, and the junction held 10 bases outside the gene matches. In germline, CDR1 is SGDLS, CDR2 YYNGEE. The CDR3 is made up of 15 amino acids. The CDR3, as DNA: TGTGCCAGCAGCGCCTCGGACAGGGAGGAGAACGAGCAGTACTTC. This gives the protein CASSASDREENEQYF.

The genes are TRBV6-1 and TRBJ2-1; no firm D call. V was clipped by 7 bases and J by 10 bases, with 11 bases between them. CDR3 length: 11 amino acids. Germline V CDR1 and CDR2: MNHNS, SASEGT. The CDR3 sequence: CASTLPGEQFF. CDR3 nucleotide sequence: TGTGCCAGCACCCTCCCCGGGGAGCAGTTCTTC.

This chain joins TRBV5-1 and TRBJ1-3, with D hard to call. Germline V gives CDR1 SGHRS, CDR2 YFSETQ. V lost 1 base and J 0 bases, leaving 14 bases between the germline ends. The CDR3 has 17 amino acids. The CDR3 bases are TGCGCCAGCAGCTTGTTAGTTGGCGGAATCTCTGGAAACACCATATATTTT. Translation: CASSLLVGGISGNTIYF.

J is TRBJ1-1 and V is TRBV5-1; D perhaps matches TRBD1 (5 bases). The CDR3 is 15 amino acids. Between the trimmed V and J ends, which lost 4 bases and 2 bases, there was a span of 15 bases. Germline V CDR1 and CDR2: SGHRS, YFSETQ. This CDR3 reads CASSPLGPINTEAFF. CDR3 bases: TGCGCCAGCAGCCCGTTGGGGCCGATCAACACTGAAGCTTTCTTT.

This clone has a handful of counts. The chain employs TRBV5-1 and TRBJ1-2; D may be TRBD1 (5 bases). CDR3 length: 14 amino acids. CDR1 is SGHRS and CDR2 is YFSETQ in the germline V gene. The V end was cut by 4 bases, the J end by 4 bases, with 14 bases between. CDR3 DNA: TGCGCCAGCAGCGCCACAGGAGACCGCTATGGCTACACCTTC. Protein product: CASSATGDRYGYTF.

V gene TRBV2 combines with J gene TRBJ2-1; 9 nucleotides line up with TRBD1. V shed 0 bases and J 9 bases; nucleotides not matched to a gene: 6. The CDR3 is 15 amino acids. Per the germline V gene, CDR1 is SNHLY and CDR2 is FYNNEI. CDR3 in DNA: TGTGCCAGCAGTGAAGCGACAGGGGGAAACTTTGAGCAGTTCTTC. This encodes CASSEATGGNFEQFF.

The V gene is TRBV19, the J gene TRBJ1-5; TRBD1 aligns across 8 bases. The CDR3 contains 13 residues. CDR1 and CDR2 from the germline V gene are LNHDA and SQIVND (reference sequence). V lost 5 bases and J lost 5; bases outside the gene matches: 2. In DNA, the CDR3 is TGTGCCAGTAGTGCGGACAGGGATCAGCCCCAGCATTTT. It encodes CASSADRDQPQHF.

The chain carries TRBV10-3 and TRBJ2-7; tentative D call: TRBD1 (5 bases). Germline V gene sequence: CDR1 ENHRY, CDR2 SYGVKD. The CDR3 has 11 amino acids. The V end was cut by 8 bases, the J end by 5 bases, with 10 bases between. The CDR3 nucleotides read TGTGCCATCGCGCTACAGGACGAGCAGTACTTC. This sequence encodes CAIALQDEQYF.

This chain connects TRBV28 to TRBJ1-5, with unresolved D. CDR1 is MDHEN, CDR2 SYDVKM, per germline. Trimming left V 10 bases short and J 9 bases short, with 16 bases between. The CDR3 is made up of 12 amino acids. The CDR3 DNA sequence: TGTGCCATCAACAGTGCCCTGGGGCCCCAGCATTTT. This codes for CAINSALGPQHF.

V gene TRBV7-8 combines with J gene TRBJ1-4; weak D call: TRBD1 (5 bases). Trimming stripped 0 bases from V and 7 bases from J, with 12 bases between. CDR3 size: 15 residues. Germline V gene data show CDR1 as SGHVS and CDR2 as FQNEAQ. This CDR3 reads CASSLAGRTTEKLFF. In DNA, the CDR3 is TGTGCCAGCAGCTTAGCGGGGCGAACGACTGAAAAACTGTTTTTT.

V is TRBV7-2 and J is TRBJ1-5; D is unclear. The CDR3 loop spans 14 amino acids. CDR1 is SGHTA and CDR2 is FQGNSA in the germline V gene. V dropped 1 base and J dropped 7 bases, with 11 bases sitting between them. CDR3 loop: CASSLVEGQQPQHF. CDR3 DNA sequence: TGTGCCAGCAGCTTAGTGGAGGGTCAGCAGCCCCAGCATTTT.

In regard to this clone: The germline gene is not matched at one end of the junction; a read error may be the cause. The chain links TRBV15 to TRBJ2-5; TRBD2 agrees at 10 bases. Germline values: CDR1 LNHNV, CDR2 YYDKDF (reference sequence). This CDR3 spans 16 amino acids. CDR3 nucleotides: TGTGCCACCAGCGGAGAGCGGGGGGGATCCCCAGAGACCCAGTACTTC. This gives the protein CATSGERGGSPETQYF.

The genes are TRBV7-9 and TRBJ2-5; weak D call: TRBD1 (6 bases). There are 13 residues in the CDR3. CDR1 is SEHNR, CDR2 FQNEAQ, per germline (reference sequence). V lost 5 bases and J lost 5, with 12 bases in between. CDR3 sequence: CASSPGQRETQYF. In nucleotides, the CDR3 is TGTGCCAGCAGCCCCGGACAGAGGGAGACCCAGTACTTC.

J is TRBJ2-3 and V is TRBV9; 10 bases map to TRBD2. The V gene end was trimmed by 4 bases and the J gene end by 1 base; junction bases not matched to a gene: 0. The germline CDR1 and CDR2 sequences are SGDLS and YYNGEE. This CDR3 region has 14 residues. CDR3 sequence reads: CASSLAGGTDTQYF. CDR3 coding DNA: TGTGCCAGCAGCCTAGCGGGGGGCACAGATACGCAGTATTTT.

This clone was seen once. The rearrangement links TRBV4-3 to TRBJ1-2, with 8 bases fitting TRBD1. This CDR3 contains 15 residues. Germline lookup yields CDR1 LGHNA and CDR2 YSLEER. After removal of 0 bases from V and 3 bases from J, the junction contained 3 bases not matched to a gene. In DNA, the CDR3 is TGCGCCAGCAGCCAAGAGACAGGGGAGGACTATGGCTACACCTTC. Its translation is CASSQETGEDYGYTF.

J is TRBJ1-4 and V is TRBV9, with D tentatively TRBD1 (5 bases). Trimming cost V 0 bases and J 7 bases, with 10 bases left between them. CDR3 length: 14 amino acids. From germline, CDR1 is SGDLS and CDR2 YYNGEE. CDR3 coding DNA: TGTGCCAGCAGCGTAGGGGGACTAGGTGAAAAACTGTTTTTT. It is translated as CASSVGGLGEKLFF.

V is TRBV25-1 and J is TRBJ2-3, with 9 nucleotides matching TRBD1. V lost 4 bases, J lost 2 bases, and 4 bases stayed unmatched. The CDR3 sequence is 15 residues long. Germline-derived CDR1 and CDR2 are MGHDK and SYGVNS. CDR3 bases: TGTGCCAGCAGTGGGACAGGGGTCCCCACAGATACGCAGTATTTT. Translating it yields CASSGTGVPTDTQYF.

The V call is TRBV7-5, the J call TRBJ2-7; the table's TRBD2 call for D was not verified on the DNA. TRBV7-5 is noted as a pseudogene. This CDR3 region has 13 residues. Here the CDR3 reads CVRSLGPDYEQYV. The DNA of the CDR3 is TGTGTCAGAAGCTTAGGGCCAGACTACGAGCAGTACGTC.

The chain joins TRBV11-2 to TRBJ2-4; 9 nucleotides match TRBD2. Germline V gene sequence: CDR1 SGHAT, CDR2 FQNNGV. This CDR3 is built from 19 residues. The V gene end was trimmed by 5 bases and the J gene end by 10 bases; junction bases not matched to a gene: 24. The CDR3 sequence: CASSQYQISGGTPGDIQYF. CDR3 DNA sequence: TGTGCCAGCAGCCAGTATCAAATTAGCGGGGGTACACCTGGGGATATTCAGTACTTC.

The rearrangement links TRBV6-5 to TRBJ1-1; 8 positions match TRBD1. Trimming at V came to 0 bases and at J to 10 bases, leaving 7 bases not matched to a gene. Germline assignment: CDR1 MNHEY and CDR2 SVGAGI. This CDR3 contains 14 residues. The CDR3 DNA reads as TGTGCCAGCAGTTACTCCGTGACAGGGGATGGAGCTTTCTTT. This gives the protein CASSYSVTGDGAFF.

V gene TRBV6-6 combines with J gene TRBJ2-5; a weak D match, TRBD1 (5 bases). This CDR3 spans 13 amino acids. Trimming took off 7 bases at V and 4 bases at J, with 13 bases between the two ends. The germline V gene encodes CDR1 MNHNY and CDR2 SVGAGI (reference sequence). This chain's CDR3 is CASTSQGTETQYF. CDR3 bases: TGTGCCAGCACTTCCCAGGGTACAGAGACCCAGTACTTC.